This T cell receptor (beta chain) comes out of a study of blood T cell repertoires in COVID-19. At the level of the study: Material from acute and convalescent COVID-19 was sourced from the United States, Italy and Spain. The analysed material was cDNA or gDNA that came from T cells, B-cell-depleted T cells, or PBMCs.

CDR1 KGHSH and CDR2 LQKENI come from the germline V gene. This CDR3 is built from 15 residues. Trimming at V came to 4 bases and at J to 5 bases, leaving 8 bases not matched to a gene. Original analysis: By means of reference gene primer amplification, nucleated cell counts were estimated. Clones were sequenced by immunoSEQ multiplex PCR, and TCRdb holds only the in-frame ones, with some missing. The D gene and trimming were derived from the DNA, and the V and J assignments and clone size from that table. The sample has under 200,000 clones, approximately 91% seen once. The gene calls are TRBV18 and TRBJ2-1; 7 bases are shared with TRBD1. Material for sequencing was peripheral blood. The clonotype originates from a man between 18 and 35 years old with active or convalescent COVID-19. The CDR3 region has the DNA TGTGCCAGCTCACTTTTGGGGACAGCCCACAATGAGCAGTTCTTC. Translated: CASSLLGTAHNEQFF.